The clone carrying this T cell receptor beta chain was observed many times. The data are from a study of human T cells and chemical hapten exposure. The wider study: Slight volume differences across pooled libraries mainly accounted for varying per-sample TCR yields.

Time point noted: patch test 1, 2 weeks after DPC sensitization. The treatment is: therapeutic diphenylcyclopropenone sensitization with weekly scalp DPC. The donor pool consisted of alopecia patients aged 18 to 70 years, considered suitable for DPC. Original handling: TCR counts had a median of approximately 96,000 per sample and spanned 23,224 to 690,600. MiXCR was run by TCRdb on the RACE reads, yielding one entry per CDR3 protein. In this record, the V and J calls reflect TCRdb's handling and not the investigators' own analysis. This sample carries around 340,000 distinct CDR3 sequences, approximately 6.3% of them seen once, and the ten largest clones take roughly 7.9%. The CDR3 is made up of 15 amino acids. Germline-derived CDR1 and CDR2 are ENHRY and SYGVKD. The V gene lost 8 bases and the J gene lost 4 bases, with 19 bases spanning the gap.

J is TRBJ2-3 and V is TRBV10-3, with D perhaps TRBD1 or TRBD2 (5 bases each). This receptor was obtained from a young woman with alopecia areata. Some clones in this sample may be carry-over from other donors' samples. The sample here was whole blood, taken in connection with sensitization to the hapten diphenylcyclopropenone (DPC). The CDR3 is CAIGQGSGLADTQYF. The CDR3 DNA is TGTGCCATCGGTCAAGGGTCGGGGCTGGCAGATACGCAGTATTTT.